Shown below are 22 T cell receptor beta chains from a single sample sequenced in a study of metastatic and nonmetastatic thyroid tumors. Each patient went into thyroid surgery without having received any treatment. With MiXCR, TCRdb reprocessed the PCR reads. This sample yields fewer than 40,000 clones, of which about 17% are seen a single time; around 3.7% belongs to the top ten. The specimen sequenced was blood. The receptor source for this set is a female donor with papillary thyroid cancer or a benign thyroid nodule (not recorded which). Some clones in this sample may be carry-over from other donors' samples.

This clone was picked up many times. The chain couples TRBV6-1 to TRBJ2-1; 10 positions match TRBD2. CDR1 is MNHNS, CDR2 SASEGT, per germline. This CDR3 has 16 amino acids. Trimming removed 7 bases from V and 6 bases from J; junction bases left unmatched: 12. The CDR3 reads CASTLEAGGPSNEQFF. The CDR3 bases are TGTGCCAGCACACTGGAAGCGGGAGGGCCGAGCAATGAGCAGTTCTTC.

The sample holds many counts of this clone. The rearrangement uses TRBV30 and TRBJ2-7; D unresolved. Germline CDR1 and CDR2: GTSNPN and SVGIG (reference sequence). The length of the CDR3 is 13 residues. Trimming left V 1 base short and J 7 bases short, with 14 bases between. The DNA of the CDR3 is TGTGCCTGGAGTGCCGACCCACCCAGGGAGCAGTACTTC. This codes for CAWSADPPREQYF.

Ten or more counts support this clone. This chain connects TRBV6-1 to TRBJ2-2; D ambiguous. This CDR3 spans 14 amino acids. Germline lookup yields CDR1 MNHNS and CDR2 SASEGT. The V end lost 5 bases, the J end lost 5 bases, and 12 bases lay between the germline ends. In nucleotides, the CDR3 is TGTGCCAGCAGTTCCGTTCCGAGGACCGGGGAGCTGTTTTTT. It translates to CASSSVPRTGELFF.

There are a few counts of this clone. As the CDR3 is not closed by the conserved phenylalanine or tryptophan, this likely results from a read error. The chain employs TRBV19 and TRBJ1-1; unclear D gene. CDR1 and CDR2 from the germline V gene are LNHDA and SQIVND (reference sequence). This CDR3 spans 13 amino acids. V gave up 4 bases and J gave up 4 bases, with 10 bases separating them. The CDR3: CASSTFTGTEAFL. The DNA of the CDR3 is TGTGCCAGTAGTACTTTCACGGGCACTGAAGCTTTCTTG.

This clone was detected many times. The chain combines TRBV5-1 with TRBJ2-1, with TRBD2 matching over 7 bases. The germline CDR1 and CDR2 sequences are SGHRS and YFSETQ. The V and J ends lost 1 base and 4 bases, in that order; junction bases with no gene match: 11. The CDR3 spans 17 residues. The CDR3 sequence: CASSLSPAGMGYNEQFF. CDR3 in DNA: TGCGCCAGCAGCTTGAGTCCAGCGGGAATGGGATACAATGAGCAGTTCTTC.

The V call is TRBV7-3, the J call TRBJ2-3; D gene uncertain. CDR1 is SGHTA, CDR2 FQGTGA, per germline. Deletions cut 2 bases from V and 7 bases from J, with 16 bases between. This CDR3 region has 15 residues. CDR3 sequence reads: CASSLGPGRTYTQYF. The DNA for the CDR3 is TGTGCCAGCAGCTTAGGTCCGGGTCGCACGTATACGCAGTATTTT.

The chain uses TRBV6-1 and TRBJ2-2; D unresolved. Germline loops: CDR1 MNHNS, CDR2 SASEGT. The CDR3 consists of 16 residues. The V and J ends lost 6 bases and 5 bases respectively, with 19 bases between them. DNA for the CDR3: TGTGCCAGCAGATTTTCCAGCGTGATCGGGACCGGGGAGCTGTTTTTT. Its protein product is CASRFSSVIGTGELFF.

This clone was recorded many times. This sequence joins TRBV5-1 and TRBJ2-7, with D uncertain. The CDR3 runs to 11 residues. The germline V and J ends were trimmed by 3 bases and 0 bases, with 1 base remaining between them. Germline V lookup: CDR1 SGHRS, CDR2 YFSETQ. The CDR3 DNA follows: TGCGCCAGCAGCTCCTCCTACGAGCAGTACTTC. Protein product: CASSSSYEQYF.

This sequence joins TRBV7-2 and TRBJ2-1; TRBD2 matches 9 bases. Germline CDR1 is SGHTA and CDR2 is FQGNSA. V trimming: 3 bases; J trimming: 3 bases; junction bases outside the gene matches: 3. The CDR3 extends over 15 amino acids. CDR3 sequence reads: CASSFSGSGYNEQFF. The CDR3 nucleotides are TGTGCCAGCAGCTTTAGCGGGAGTGGCTACAATGAGCAGTTCTTC.

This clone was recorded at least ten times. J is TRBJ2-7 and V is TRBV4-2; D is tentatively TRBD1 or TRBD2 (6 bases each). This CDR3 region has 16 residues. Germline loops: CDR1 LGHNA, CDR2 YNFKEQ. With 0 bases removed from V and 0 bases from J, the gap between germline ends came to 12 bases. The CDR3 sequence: CASSQDWGADSYEQYF. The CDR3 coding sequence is TGTGCCAGCAGCCAAGATTGGGGGGCCGACTCCTACGAGCAGTACTTC.

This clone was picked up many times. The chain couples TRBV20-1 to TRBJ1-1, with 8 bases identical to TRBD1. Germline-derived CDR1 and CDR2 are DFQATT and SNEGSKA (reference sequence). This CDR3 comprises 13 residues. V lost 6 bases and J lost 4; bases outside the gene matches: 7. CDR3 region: CSATTGEVTEAFF. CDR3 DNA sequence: TGCAGTGCCACGACAGGGGAAGTCACTGAAGCTTTCTTT.

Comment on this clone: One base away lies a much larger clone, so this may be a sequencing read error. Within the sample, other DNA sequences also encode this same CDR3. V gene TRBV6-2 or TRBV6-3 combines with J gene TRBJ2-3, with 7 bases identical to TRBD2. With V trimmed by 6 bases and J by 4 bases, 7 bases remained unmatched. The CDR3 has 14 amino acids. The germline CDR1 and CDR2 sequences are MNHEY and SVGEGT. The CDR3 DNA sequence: TGTGCCAGCAGCTCTACTAGCGCGTCAGATACGCAGTATTTT. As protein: CASSSTSASDTQYF.

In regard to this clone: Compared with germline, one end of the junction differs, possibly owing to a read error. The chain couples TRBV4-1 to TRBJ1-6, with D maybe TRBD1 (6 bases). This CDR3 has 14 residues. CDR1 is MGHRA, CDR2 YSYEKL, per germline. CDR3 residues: CAISQSQGSPPLHF. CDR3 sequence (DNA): TGCGCCATCAGCCAAAGCCAGGGGTCGCCACCCCTCCACTTT.

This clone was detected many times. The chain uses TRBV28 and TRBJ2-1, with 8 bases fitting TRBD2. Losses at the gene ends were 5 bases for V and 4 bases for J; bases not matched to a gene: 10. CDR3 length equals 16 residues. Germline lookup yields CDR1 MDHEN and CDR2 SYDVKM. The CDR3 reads CASSIKSGSWYNEQFF. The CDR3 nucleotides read TGTGCCAGCAGTATCAAAAGCGGGAGTTGGTACAATGAGCAGTTCTTC.

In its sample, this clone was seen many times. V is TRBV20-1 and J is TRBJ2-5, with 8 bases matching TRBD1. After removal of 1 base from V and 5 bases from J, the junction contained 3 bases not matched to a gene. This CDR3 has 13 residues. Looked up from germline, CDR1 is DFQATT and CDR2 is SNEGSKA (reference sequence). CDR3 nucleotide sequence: TGCAGTGCTAGAGGACAGGGGCTGGAGACCCAGTACTTC. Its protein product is CSARGQGLETQYF.

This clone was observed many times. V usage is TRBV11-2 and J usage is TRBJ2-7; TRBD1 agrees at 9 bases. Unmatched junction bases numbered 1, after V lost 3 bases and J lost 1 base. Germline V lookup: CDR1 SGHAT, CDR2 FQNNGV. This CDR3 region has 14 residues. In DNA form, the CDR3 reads TGTGCCAGCAGCTTCGGACAGGGGTCCTACGAGCAGTACTTC. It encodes CASSFGQGSYEQYF.

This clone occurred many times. CDR3 DNA: TGTGCCAGCAGCGTAACTAGCGGGAATCGGTACAATGAGCAGTTCTTC. This codes for CASSVTSGNRYNEQFF. The chain carries TRBV9 and TRBJ2-1, with TRBD2 matching 10 bases. CDR3 size: 16 residues. CDR1 and CDR2 (germline): SGDLS, YYNGEE. With V trimmed by 1 base and J by 4 bases, 5 bases remained unmatched.

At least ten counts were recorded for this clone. In DNA form, the CDR3 reads TGTGCCACGGGGGGGAGGGCCTACGAGCAGTACTTC. It yields the protein CATGGRAYEQYF. The chain couples TRBV28 to TRBJ2-7, with 8 bases that match TRBD2. J was trimmed by 2 bases and V by 10 bases; bases with no gene match: 4. The CDR3 has 12 amino acids. The germline V gene has CDR1 MDHEN and CDR2 SYDVKM.

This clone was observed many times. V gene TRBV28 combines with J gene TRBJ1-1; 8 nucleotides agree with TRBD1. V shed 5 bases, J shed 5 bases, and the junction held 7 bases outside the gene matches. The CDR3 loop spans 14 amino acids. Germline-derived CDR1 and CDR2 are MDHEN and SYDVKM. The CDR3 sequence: CASSRTGSGTEAFF. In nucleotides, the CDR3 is TGTGCCAGCAGTCGGACAGGGTCGGGGACTGAAGCTTTCTTT. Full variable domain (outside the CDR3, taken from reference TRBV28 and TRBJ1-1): DVKVTQSSRYLVKRTGEKVFLECVQDMDHENMFWYRQDPGLGLRLIYFSYDVKMKEKGDIPEGYSVSREKKERFSLILESASTNQTSMYLCASSRTGSGTEAFFGQGTRLTVV.

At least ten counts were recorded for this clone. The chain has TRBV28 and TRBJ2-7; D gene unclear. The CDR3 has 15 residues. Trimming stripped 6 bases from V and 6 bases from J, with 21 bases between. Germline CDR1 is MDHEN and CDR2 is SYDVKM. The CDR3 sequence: CASSLNRDLSREQYF. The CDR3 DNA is TGTGCCAGCAGCCTGAACAGAGACCTCTCGCGCGAGCAGTACTTC.

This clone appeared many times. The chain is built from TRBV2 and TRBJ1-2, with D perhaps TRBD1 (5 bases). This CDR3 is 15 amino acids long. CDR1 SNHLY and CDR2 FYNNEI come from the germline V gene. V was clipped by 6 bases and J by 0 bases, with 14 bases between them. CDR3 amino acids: CASRLEQAPNYGYTF. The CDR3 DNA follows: TGTGCCAGCAGACTAGAACAGGCTCCTAACTATGGCTACACCTTC.

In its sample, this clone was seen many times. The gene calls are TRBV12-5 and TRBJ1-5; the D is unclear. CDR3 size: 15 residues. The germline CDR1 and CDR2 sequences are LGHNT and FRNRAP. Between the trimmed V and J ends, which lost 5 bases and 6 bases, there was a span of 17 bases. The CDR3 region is CASGTPQAPGQPQHF. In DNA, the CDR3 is TGTGCTAGTGGTACCCCGCAAGCCCCAGGTCAGCCCCAGCATTTT.